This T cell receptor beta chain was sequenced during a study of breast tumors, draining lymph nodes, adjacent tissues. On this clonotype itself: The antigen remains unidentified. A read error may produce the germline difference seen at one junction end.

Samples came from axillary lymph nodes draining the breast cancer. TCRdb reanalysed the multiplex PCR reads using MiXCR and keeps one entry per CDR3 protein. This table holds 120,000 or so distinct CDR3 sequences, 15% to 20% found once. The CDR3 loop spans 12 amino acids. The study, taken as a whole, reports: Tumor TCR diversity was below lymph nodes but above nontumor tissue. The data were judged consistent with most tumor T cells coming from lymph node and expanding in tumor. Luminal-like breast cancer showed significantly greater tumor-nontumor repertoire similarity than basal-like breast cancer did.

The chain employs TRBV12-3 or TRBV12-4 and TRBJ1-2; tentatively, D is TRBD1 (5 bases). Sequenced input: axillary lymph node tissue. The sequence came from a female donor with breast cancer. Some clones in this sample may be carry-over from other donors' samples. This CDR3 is CVSSRDDYGYTF. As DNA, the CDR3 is TGTGTCAGCAGTCGGGACGACTATGGCTACACCTTC.